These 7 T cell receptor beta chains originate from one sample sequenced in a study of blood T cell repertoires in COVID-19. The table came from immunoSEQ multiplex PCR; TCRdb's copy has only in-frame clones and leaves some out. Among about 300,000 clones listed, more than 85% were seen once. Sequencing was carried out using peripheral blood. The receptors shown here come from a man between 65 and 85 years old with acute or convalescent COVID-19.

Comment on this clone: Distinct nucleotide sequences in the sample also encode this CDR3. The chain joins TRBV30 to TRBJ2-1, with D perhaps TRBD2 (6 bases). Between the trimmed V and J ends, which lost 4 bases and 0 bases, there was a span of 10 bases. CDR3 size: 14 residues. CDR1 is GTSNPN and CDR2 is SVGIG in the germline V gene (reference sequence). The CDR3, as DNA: TGTGCCTGGACCTCCGGGAGCTCCTACAATGAGCAGTTCTTC. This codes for CAWTSGSSYNEQFF.

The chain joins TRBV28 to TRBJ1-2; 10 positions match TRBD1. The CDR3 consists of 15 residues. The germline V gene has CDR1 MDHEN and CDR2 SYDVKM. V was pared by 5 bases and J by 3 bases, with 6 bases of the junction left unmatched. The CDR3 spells CASSPRQGAYYGYTF. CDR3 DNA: TGTGCCAGCAGTCCCCGACAGGGGGCGTACTATGGCTACACCTTC.

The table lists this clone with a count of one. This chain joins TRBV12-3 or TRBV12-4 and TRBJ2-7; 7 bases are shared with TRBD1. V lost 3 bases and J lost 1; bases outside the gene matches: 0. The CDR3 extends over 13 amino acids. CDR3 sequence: CASSLGQSYEQYF. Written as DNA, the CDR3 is TGTGCCAGCAGTTTGGGACAGTCCTACGAGCAGTACTTC.

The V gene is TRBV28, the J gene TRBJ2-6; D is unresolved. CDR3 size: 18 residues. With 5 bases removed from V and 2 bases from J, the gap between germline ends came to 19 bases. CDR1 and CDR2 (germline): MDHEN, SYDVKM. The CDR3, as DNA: TGTGCCAGCAGTCCCGAGACAAGGCCCTTTGCTGGGGCCAACGTCCTGACTTTC. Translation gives CASSPETRPFAGANVLTF.

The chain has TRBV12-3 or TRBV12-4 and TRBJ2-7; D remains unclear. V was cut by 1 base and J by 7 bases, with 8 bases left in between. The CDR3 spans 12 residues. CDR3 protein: CASSLGAGEQYF. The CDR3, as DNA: TGTGCCAGCAGTTTAGGGGCAGGAGAGCAGTACTTC.

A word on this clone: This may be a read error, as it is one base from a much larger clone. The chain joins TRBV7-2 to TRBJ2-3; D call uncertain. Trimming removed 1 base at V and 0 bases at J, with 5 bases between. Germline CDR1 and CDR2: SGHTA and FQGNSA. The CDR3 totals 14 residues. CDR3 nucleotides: TGTGCCAGCAGCTTAGTGACTAGCACAGATACGCAGTATTTT. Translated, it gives CASSLVTSTDTQYF. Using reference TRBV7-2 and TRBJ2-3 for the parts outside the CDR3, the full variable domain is GAGVSQSPSNKVTEKGKDVELRCDPISGHTALYWYRQSLGQGLEFLIYFQGNSAPDKSGLPSDRFSAERTGGSVSTLTIQRTQQEDSAVYLCASSLVTSTDTQYFGPGTRLTVL.

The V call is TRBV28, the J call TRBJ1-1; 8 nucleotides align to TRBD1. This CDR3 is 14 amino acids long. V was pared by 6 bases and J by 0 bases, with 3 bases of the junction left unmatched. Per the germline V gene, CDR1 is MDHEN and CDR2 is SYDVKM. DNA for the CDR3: TGTGCCAGCAGCAGGGGACAGGTGAACACTGAAGCTTTCTTT. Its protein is CASSRGQVNTEAFF.